This TCR beta chain appears in the sequencing data of a study of blood T cells in healthy people across ages. Per-sample PBMC isolation yielded at least 6.5 million cells. In regard to this clonotype: Its antigen is currently unknown.

Regarding the study as a whole: With age, beta diversity per million T cells declined roughly linearly, significantly by about 40.

J was trimmed by 4 bases and V by 5 bases; bases with no gene match: 9. The CDR3 consists of 17 residues. Germline assignment: CDR1 SGHTA and CDR2 FQGNSA. Primers used in a second PCR of roughly 7 to 12 cycles were a sample-barcoded 5' primer and a J-beta primer mix. Tags on each cDNA molecule came from a template-switch adaptor with 12 random nucleotides. MiXCR, run by TCRdb on the 5' RACE reads, gives a single entry per CDR3 protein. The sample shows 790,000 or so distinct CDR3 sequences, 35% to 60% of them seen only once. J is TRBJ2-3 and V is TRBV7-2; 13 nucleotides align to TRBD2. The receptor's source is a man of 80 years or more in good health. Sequenced material: blood. CDR3 amino acids: CASSATSGRAVADTQYF. For the CDR3, the DNA is TGTGCCAGCAGCGCAACTAGCGGGAGGGCCGTGGCAGATACGCAGTATTTT.